This T cell receptor beta chain was documented in a study of regulatory T cells in long-lasting Graves disease. The CDR3 extends over 16 amino acids. Germline loops: CDR1 SGHTA, CDR2 FQGNSA. V was pared by 5 bases and J by 5 bases, with 9 bases of the junction left unmatched. Construction of the TCR beta libraries employed iRepertoire HTBI primers in conjunction with Arm-PCR of CDR3 regions. TCRdb re-derived calls from the multiplex PCR reads in MiXCR, one entry per CDR3 protein. Of roughly 420,000 distinct CDR3 sequences listed, about 17% are singletons. Regarding time point: newly diagnosed GD, antithyroid drugs for less than 3 months. After RNA was extracted from PBMCs, the TCR library was made from it. The same sample was also studied in work on T cells in Graves' hyperthyroidism and ophthalmopathy. This second report adds: Blood also showed most of the thyroid clonotypes that were expanded above 0.001.

This rearrangement joins TRBV7-2 to TRBJ2-3, with 11 bases identical to TRBD2. The receptor's source is a woman between 18 and 30 years old with Graves disease. This material consisted of peripheral blood mononuclear cells (PBMCs), taken at new diagnosis, from a patient treated with antithyroid drugs. CDR3: CASSKTSGSRLDTQYF. The CDR3 nucleotides are TGTGCCAGCAGCAAAACTAGCGGGAGTCGGTTAGATACGCAGTATTTT. Complete variable domain (other parts from reference TRBV7-2 and TRBJ2-3): GAGVSQSPSNKVTEKGKDVELRCDPISGHTALYWYRQSLGQGLEFLIYFQGNSAPDKSGLPSDRFSAERTGGSVSTLTIQRTQQEDSAVYLCASSKTSGSRLDTQYFGPGTRLTVL.